The clone carrying this TCR beta chain appeared many times. What it recognizes is unknown. This sample is part of a study of prognosis after radiotherapy for stage I lung cancer. Study-level background: Development of distant metastases after radiotherapy was seen in four patients at a median of around 7 months, with no significant progression in around 16. Study observations and caveats: Lower values of Shannon entropy after stereotactic body radiation therapy were seen in patients who developed distant metastases.

The genomic DNA TCR beta CDR3 region underwent two rounds of multiplex PCR. Amplification during the initial PCR round employed primers specific to each TRBV and TRBJ gene. TCRdb ran MiXCR on the multiplex PCR reads and lists one entry per CDR3 protein. This repertoire shows 45,000 to 70,000 distinct CDR3 sequences, about 26% found once; its top ten account for approximately 8.3%. CDR3 length: 15 amino acids. From germline, CDR1 is LGHNA and CDR2 YSLEER. Trimming cost V 4 bases and J 0 bases; bases outside gene matches: 5. This TCR was sampled from a donor over 45 with non-small cell lung cancer. The chain has TRBV4-3 and TRBJ2-7; TRBD2 matches 8 bases. This sample comprised PBMCs, obtained before or after stereotactic body radiation therapy (not recorded which). CDR3 DNA sequence: TGCGCCAGCAGCCTCACACTAGCGGACTCCTACGAGCAGTACTTC. Protein product: CASSLTLADSYEQYF.